This passage covers 22 T cell receptor beta chains from one sample sequenced in a study of shared clonotypes between healthy human individuals. The protocol was immunoSEQ multiplex PCR, while the TCRdb copy is restricted to in-frame clones and leaves out a portion. Altogether about half a million clones are present, about 72% being singletons, with the ten largest covering 9.5% to 15%. Sequenced material: PBMCs. The receptors were gathered from a woman aged 40-49 years in good health. Some clones in this sample may be carry-over from other donors' samples.

The chain links TRBV5-1 to TRBJ1-1; TRBD1 matches 8 bases. Germline assignment: CDR1 SGHRS and CDR2 YFSETQ. CDR3 size: 16 residues. V lost 0 bases and J lost 0; bases outside the gene matches: 4. The CDR3 is CASSLVGGQVNTEAFF. CDR3 nucleotides: TGCGCCAGCAGCTTGGTGGGGGGACAGGTGAACACTGAAGCTTTCTTT.

The chain recombines TRBV2 with TRBJ2-5; 7 nucleotides line up with TRBD1. The better agreement between TRBJ2-7 and the DNA end casts doubt on the J call. Germline CDR1 SNHLY, CDR2 FYNNEI. The CDR3 loop spans 14 amino acids. The CDR3 coding sequence is TGTGCCAGCAGTGTTTCAGGGGGTTCCTACGAGCAGTACTTC. It yields the protein CASSVSGGSYEQYF.

V usage is TRBV5-1 and J usage is TRBJ2-1, with 16 nucleotides matching TRBD2. This CDR3 contains 17 residues. V lost 4 bases and J lost 7; bases outside the gene matches: 8. From germline, CDR1 is SGHRS and CDR2 YFSETQ. The CDR3 DNA follows: TGCGCCAGCAGCATGGGACTAGCGGGAGGGCCGGGTAATGAGCAGTTCTTC. Translating it yields CASSMGLAGGPGNEQFF. The whole variable domain, remainder taken from reference TRBV5-1 and TRBJ2-1, is KAGVTQTPRYLIKTRGQQVTLSCSPISGHRSVSWYQQTPGQGLQFLFEYFSETQRNKGNFPGRFSGRQFSNSRSEMNVSTLELGDSALYLCASSMGLAGGPGNEQFFGPGTRLTVL.

This clone was counted once. The DNA of the CDR3 is TGTGCCAGCAGTTTACGGCGGGAGGGCCTCTACGAGCAGTACTTC. Translating it yields CASSLRREGLYEQYF. The chain is built from TRBV28 and TRBJ2-7, with 9 bases fitting TRBD2. Germline V gene lookup returns CDR1 MDHEN and CDR2 SYDVKM. The CDR3 totals 15 residues. The V gene end was trimmed by 2 bases and the J gene end by 3 bases; junction bases not matched to a gene: 5.

J is TRBJ2-3 and V is TRBV7-8; TRBD1 is a possible D gene (5 bases). Germline CDR1 and CDR2: SGHVS and FQNEAQ. This CDR3 contains 14 residues. V gave up 8 bases and J gave up 3 bases, with 15 bases separating them. The CDR3 DNA reads as TGTGCCAGCGTCCCCAACAGGAGAACAGATACGCAGTATTTT. Translated: CASVPNRRTDTQYF.

With respect to this clone: The conserved closing phenylalanine or tryptophan is absent in this CDR3, likely reflecting a read error. The chain is built from TRBV28 and TRBJ1-2; 8 bases agree with TRBD1. The V gene's germline CDR1 is MDHEN and CDR2 SYDVKM. CDR3 size: 15 residues. Unmatched junction bases numbered 14, after V lost 10 bases and J lost 4 bases. CDR3 region: CATIKQGALGYGYTL. The CDR3 DNA reads TGTGCCACCATTAAGCAGGGGGCCCTTGGCTATGGCTACACCCTC.

V is TRBV19 and J is TRBJ2-5; TRBD2 might be the D (5 bases). Germline CDR1 is LNHDA and CDR2 is SQIVND (reference sequence). CDR3 length: 16 residues. V shed 7 bases and J shed 1 base, with 19 bases lying between them. The CDR3 coding sequence is TGTGCCAGTACCCGAGGAGGTATAGGGCGCCAAGAGACCCAGTACTTC. This encodes CASTRGGIGRQETQYF.

The CDR3 DNA is TGCGCCAGCAGCTTGGGTGCGGGTACTAATGAAAAACTGTTTTTT. This gives the protein CASSLGAGTNEKLFF. This chain joins TRBV5-1 and TRBJ1-4; D uncertain. Germline values: CDR1 SGHRS, CDR2 YFSETQ. The V gene lost 0 bases and the J gene lost 2 bases, with 8 bases spanning the gap. This CDR3 contains 15 residues.

Turning to this clone: Other DNA sequences in the same sample also yield this CDR3. This chain links TRBV4-2 with TRBJ2-7, with 7 positions matching TRBD2. Germline-derived CDR1 and CDR2 are LGHNA and YNFKEQ. There are 15 residues in the CDR3. Trimming took 1 base from V and 4 from J; bases not matched to a gene: 7. The CDR3 loop is CASSQGRTSAYEQYF. CDR3 coding DNA: TGTGCCAGCAGCCAAGGTCGGACTAGTGCTTACGAGCAGTACTTC.

This clone was detected ten times or more. Distinct nucleotide sequences in the sample also encode this CDR3. The V and J genes are TRBV6-1 and TRBJ1-4; TRBD1 aligns across 9 bases. The CDR3 spans 14 residues. The germline V gene has CDR1 MNHNS and CDR2 SASEGT. Germline trimming cut 5 bases from V and 7 bases from J; bases unmatched to any gene: 5. The chain's CDR3 is CASSRTGVGEKLFF. The CDR3 DNA reads as TGTGCCAGCAGTAGGACAGGGGTGGGTGAAAAACTGTTTTTT.

A remark on this clone: Given a far larger clone just one base away, this is likely a sequencing read error. The chain combines TRBV2 with TRBJ1-5, with D tentatively TRBD1 (6 bases). The length of the CDR3 is 15 residues. Germline V gives CDR1 SNHLY, CDR2 FYNNEI. The CDR3 protein is CARSEARGAGQPQHF. CDR3 nucleotide sequence: TGTGCCAGAAGTGAAGCGCGGGGGGCGGGTCAGCCCCAGCATTTT.

The J gene is TRBJ2-7, the V gene TRBV6-6; D possibly corresponds to TRBD1 (7 bases). The CDR3 is 15 amino acids. V lost 6 bases and J lost 3, with 18 bases in between. From germline, CDR1 is MNHNY and CDR2 SVGAGI (reference sequence). CDR3 nucleotide sequence: TGTGCCAGCAGCCGGGACAGTAGCGGAAACTACGAGCAGTACTTC. Its protein product is CASSRDSSGNYEQYF.

The chain uses TRBV19 and TRBJ2-1; D gene unclear. The CDR3 consists of 13 residues. Trimming stripped 2 bases from V and 5 bases from J, with 7 bases between. In germline, CDR1 is LNHDA, CDR2 SQIVND (reference sequence). CDR3 residues: CASSIPENNEQFF. The DNA of the CDR3 is TGTGCCAGTAGTATACCGGAAAACAATGAGCAGTTCTTC.

The J gene is TRBJ1-1, the V gene TRBV6-6; 8 bases align to TRBD1. This CDR3 contains 13 residues. Germline values: CDR1 MNHNY, CDR2 SVGAGI (reference sequence). V was pared by 6 bases and J by 5 bases, with 5 bases of the junction left unmatched. CDR3 residues: CASSGQGTTEAFF. Here the CDR3 DNA reads TGTGCCAGCAGCGGACAGGGAACGACTGAAGCTTTCTTT.

The gene calls are TRBV11-3 and TRBJ2-7; D is uncertain. The CDR3 is made up of 14 amino acids. Deletions cut 1 base from V and 4 bases from J, with 11 bases between. Germline-derived CDR1 and CDR2 are SGHNT and YENEEA. This CDR3 is CASSLALGNYEQYF. CDR3 DNA: TGTGCCAGCAGCTTAGCTTTAGGCAATTACGAGCAGTACTTC. Filled out from reference TRBV11-3 and TRBJ2-7, the complete variable domain reads EAGVVQSPRYKIIEKKQPVAFWCNPISGHNTLYWYLQNLGQGPELLIRYENEEAVDDSQLPKDRFSAERLKGVDSTLKIQPAELGDSAVYLCASSLALGNYEQYFGPGTRLTVT.

V and J are TRBV15 and TRBJ2-7; a possible D gene is TRBD2 (6 bases). V gave up 5 bases and J gave up 6 bases, with 17 bases separating them. Germline V gene data show CDR1 as LNHNV and CDR2 as YYDKDF (reference sequence). The CDR3 loop spans 14 amino acids. Here the CDR3 DNA reads TGTGCCACCAGCCGGCACCAATTGGGGGGCGAGCAGTACTTC. This translates into CATSRHQLGGEQYF.

The chain has TRBV9 and TRBJ1-3; tentative D call: TRBD1 (5 bases). Germline V gives CDR1 SGDLS, CDR2 YYNGEE. The ends were cut back, 4 bases at V and 0 bases at J, with 17 bases in the middle. This CDR3 has 17 amino acids. In DNA, the CDR3 is TGTGCCAGCAGCCTCTCCGACAGAAGGCACTCTGGAAACACCATATATTTT. Translation: CASSLSDRRHSGNTIYF.

This sequence joins TRBV7-8 and TRBJ1-5; D remains unclear. This CDR3 has 17 residues. The V and J ends lost 0 bases and 0 bases respectively, with 12 bases between them. Germline CDR1 SGHVS, CDR2 FQNEAQ. The DNA for the CDR3 is TGTGCCAGCAGCTTAGCGGTGGCCAGCTATAGCAATCAGCCCCAGCATTTT. Translating it yields CASSLAVASYSNQPQHF.

The chain joins TRBV10-3 to TRBJ2-5; D may be TRBD2 (5 bases). V shed 0 bases and J shed 3 bases, with 8 bases lying between them. The CDR3 is 14 amino acids. Germline-derived CDR1 and CDR2 are ENHRY and SYGVKD. CDR3 nucleotide sequence: TGTGCCATCAGTGAGTCGGTGAGGGAAGAGACCCAGTACTTC. This encodes CAISESVREETQYF.

The genes are TRBV7-3 and TRBJ2-2; 9 nucleotides line up with TRBD1. Germline lookup yields CDR1 SGHTA and CDR2 FQGTGA. The CDR3 covers 15 residues. Trimming cost V 5 bases and J 7 bases; bases outside gene matches: 8. CDR3 loop: CASSLSQGASGELFF. The CDR3 nucleotides are TGTGCCAGCAGCCTCTCACAGGGGGCGAGCGGGGAGCTGTTTTTT. Based on the CDR3 plus reference TRBV7-3 and TRBJ2-2, the full variable domain is GAGVSQTPSNKVTEKGKYVELRCDPISGHTALYWYRQSLGQGPEFLIYFQGTGAADDSGLPNDRFFAVRPEGSVSTLKIQRTERGDSAVYLCASSLSQGASGELFFGEGSRLTVL.

V usage is TRBV28 and J usage is TRBJ1-5; D is undetermined. Germline V lookup: CDR1 MDHEN, CDR2 SYDVKM. This CDR3 contains 14 residues. V gave up 3 bases and J gave up 5 bases, with 11 bases separating them. CDR3 sequence (DNA): TGTGCCAGCAGTTTTGCTGGGCGGGATCAGCCCCAGCATTTT. Translation: CASSFAGRDQPQHF.

This clone was detected a few times. V is TRBV6-1 and J is TRBJ1-1, with D uncertain. Germline-derived CDR1 and CDR2 are MNHNS and SASEGT. The CDR3 has 15 residues. V lost 2 bases and J 5 bases, leaving 15 bases between the germline ends. CDR3 bases: TGTGCCAGCAGTGAAAGGGAGGAAGGTGGGACTGAAGCTTTCTTT. It codes for CASSEREEGGTEAFF.